This T cell receptor (beta chain) was recovered during a study of blood T cell repertoires in COVID-19. Across the whole study: T cells, B-cell-depleted T cells, or PBMCs supplied cDNA or gDNA.

Some clones are missing from TCRdb's copy, which holds only in-frame ones; the method was immunoSEQ multiplex PCR. The sample includes about 320,000 clones, around four fifths of them seen just once. Germline V lookup: CDR1 SEHNR, CDR2 FQNEAQ (reference sequence). CDR3 size: 17 residues. V shed 1 base and J shed 7 bases, with 17 bases lying between them. The receptor was derived from a woman in her fifties or sixties with acute or convalescent COVID-19. The V call is TRBV7-9, the J call TRBJ2-6, with D possibly matching TRBD1 (6 bases). Sequenced: peripheral blood. The CDR3 bases are TGTGCCAGCAGCTTAGGTCCCCGGGACACTGAAGCCAACGTCCTGACTTTC. As protein: CASSLGPRDTEANVLTF.